A selection of T cell receptor beta chains follows, all from one sample in a study of blood T cell repertoires in COVID-19. The data were produced by immunoSEQ multiplex PCR, yet TCRdb's version contains in-frame clones alone and is incomplete. This table has about 250,000 clones, around 82% appearing once. What was sequenced was peripheral blood. These receptors were collected from a man aged 50 or older with active or convalescent COVID-19. CDR3s leave out the opening cysteine and the closing phenylalanine or tryptophan. Fields, in order: D gene, V gene, J gene, CDR3 protein. D genes are given only for firm matches.

-	TRBV3-1/TRBV3-2	TRBJ1-5	ASSQSSGNQPQH
-	TRBV2	TRBJ2-3	ASSLEGGGRDTQY
TRBD1	TRBV6-6	TRBJ1-1	ASSYSGQGSNEAF
-	TRBV21-1	TRBJ2-5	ASSKLARILGLPIETQY
TRBD1	TRBV2	TRBJ2-3	ASSLRQGATDTQY
-	TRBV9	TRBJ1-3	ASSVTGTGNTIY
-	TRBV2	TRBJ1-2	ASSERTANYGYT
TRBD2	TRBV29-1	TRBJ2-7	SAQPGTSGLSGEQY
-	TRBV3-1/TRBV3-2	TRBJ1-5	ASSQVGNQPQH
-	TRBV2	TRBJ2-1	ASSDEIPPYNEQF
-	TRBV7-2	TRBJ2-5	ASSPVGRGVYQETQY
-	TRBV7-3	TRBJ1-2	ASSFRTGTT
TRBD1	TRBV10-3	TRBJ2-3	AIRGTVDTDTQY
-	TRBV9	TRBJ2-2	ASQWRSGELF
-	TRBV7-2	TRBJ2-2	ASSLDSPRNTGELF
-	TRBV6-4	TRBJ1-2	ASSQAPGGSGYT
TRBD2	TRBV2	TRBJ2-3	ATISGGSTDTQY
-	TRBV6-5	TRBJ2-3	ASRRDRSTDTQY
-	TRBV6-5	TRBJ1-6	ASAARVNSPLH
-	TRBV30	TRBJ1-3	AWSPTGNSGNTIY
TRBD1	TRBV3-1/TRBV3-2	TRBJ1-3	ASSQDGTAGNTIY
-	TRBV30	TRBJ2-3	AWHPTSTDTQY
TRBD2	TRBV18	TRBJ2-1	ASSPSGGNNEQF
-	TRBV14	TRBJ1-1	ASSLRTGNTEAF
TRBD1	TRBV3-1/TRBV3-2	TRBJ2-1	ASSQDRDRVEF
TRBD2	TRBV18	TRBJ2-3	ASSPGLAGATDTQY
-	TRBV7-9	TRBJ2-1	ASSLVGHYNEQF
TRBD1	TRBV5-5	TRBJ1-5	ASRPDRGDQPQH
-	TRBV7-9	TRBJ2-1	ASSLYRVGQF
-	TRBV11-2	TRBJ1-2	ASSLDRDYGYT
-	TRBV5-1	TRBJ1-1	ASSLTRKNTEAF
-	TRBV5-1	TRBJ1-1	ASRPSGSNTEAF
-	TRBV2	TRBJ1-6	ASSEWHSYNSPLH
-	TRBV29-1	TRBJ1-2	SVRGAPNYGYT
-	TRBV4-3	TRBJ2-2	ASSQDLRVTGELF
TRBD1	TRBV7-9	TRBJ1-4	ASSTGQGDEKLF
TRBD1	TRBV13	TRBJ1-4	ASSFDRGGEKLF
-	TRBV6-1	TRBJ1-3	ASSEAFPGNTIY
TRBD2	TRBV5-1	TRBJ2-3	ASRLSGLAGVDTQY
TRBD1	TRBV4-1	TRBJ1-4	ASSQDDRGGEKLF
-	TRBV19	TRBJ1-2	ASSAQDKIYGYT
TRBD1	TRBV5-6	TRBJ1-1	ASSLGDRAPNTEAF
-	TRBV3-1/TRBV3-2	TRBJ2-2	ASSQGPNTGELF
TRBD1	TRBV6-5	TRBJ1-2	ASFPGWDRVRYT
-	TRBV7-9	TRBJ2-1	ASSLGGGRDNEQF
-	TRBV5-1	TRBJ1-2	ASSLAVGEDGYT
TRBD1	TRBV7-8	TRBJ1-5	ASSPEGRAGGQPQH
TRBD1	TRBV7-6	TRBJ2-2	ASSLAAGGKTGELF
-	TRBV3-1/TRBV3-2	TRBJ1-1	ASSQEGRGTEAF
-	TRBV6-5	TRBJ1-6	ASVLRDNSPLH
-	TRBV6-5	TRBJ2-5	ASSYGQGWETQY
-	TRBV5-6	TRBJ1-5	ASSPGGGRPQH